This T cell receptor beta chain was observed in a study of blood T cell repertoires in COVID-19. Study in general: Nucleic acid was either cDNA or gDNA, and it came from T cells, B-cell-depleted T cells, or PBMCs.

Germline V gives CDR1 SGHTA, CDR2 FQGNSA. V lost 0 bases to trimming and J lost 4 bases, with 9 bases between them. The CDR3 extends over 14 amino acids. This clone is a singleton in its sample. Original methodology: Amplifying reference gene primers gave estimates of nucleated cell counts. Here immunoSEQ multiplex PCR was the method, and the copy in TCRdb shows in-frame clones only, minus some. From that table come the V and J calls and clone size; the DNA was used to work out D and trimming. The data show tens of thousands of clones, with 70% to 85% seen just once and more than 10% held by the top ten.

The specimen sequenced was peripheral blood. The V call is TRBV7-2, the J call TRBJ1-1; D may be TRBD1 (5 bases). The source is a human donor in a cohort sampled during active COVID-19. CDR3 region: CASSLAQGSTEAFF. CDR3 in DNA: TGTGCCAGCAGCTTAGCGCAGGGAAGCACTGAAGCTTTCTTT.